The 25 T cell receptor beta chains given below trace back to one sample, sequenced in a study of T cell repertoires in cytomegalovirus infection. In TCRdb, the reads were re-called with MiXCR into one record per CDR3 protein. Among roughly 230,000 distinct CDR3 sequences, roughly 22% were seen once, and the ten largest hold 15% to 20%. The sample consisted of CD8+ T cells from PBMCs. All receptors come from a human donor in good health (CMV status not recorded). Some clones in this sample may be carry-over from other donors' samples.

The chain couples TRBV15 to TRBJ2-2, with 12 bases lining up with TRBD2. Per the germline V gene, CDR1 is LNHNV and CDR2 is YYDKDF (reference sequence). Trimming cost V 4 bases and J 7 bases; bases outside gene matches: 10. CDR3 length equals 17 residues. This CDR3 is CATSKWLAGGHGGELFF. CDR3 nucleotides: TGTGCCACCAGCAAATGGCTAGCGGGGGGGCACGGCGGGGAGCTGTTTTTT.

V is TRBV15 and J is TRBJ2-3, with TRBD2 matching 13 bases. Germline V lookup: CDR1 LNHNV, CDR2 YYDKDF (reference sequence). Losses at the gene ends were 2 bases for V and 5 bases for J; bases not matched to a gene: 7. The CDR3 is 17 residues long. CDR3 sequence: CATSRFLGTSGEDTQYF. Here the CDR3 DNA reads TGTGCCACCAGCAGATTCCTCGGGACTAGCGGGGAAGATACGCAGTATTTT.

This clonotype has a count of ten or more. The chain links TRBV12-3 or TRBV12-4 to TRBJ1-2, with D unclear. V dropped 5 bases and J dropped 2 bases, with 9 bases sitting between them. The CDR3 loop spans 13 amino acids. The CDR3 region has the DNA TGTGCCAGCAGTATTGATGTGAACTATGGCTACACCTTC. This codes for CASSIDVNYGYTF.

This clonotype was counted only a few times. This rearrangement joins TRBV28 to TRBJ2-7; a possible D gene is TRBD1 (5 bases). Trimming pared 2 bases from V and 0 bases from J, leaving 14 bases between. Looked up from germline, CDR1 is MDHEN and CDR2 is SYDVKM. There are 16 residues in the CDR3. Here the CDR3 reads CASSLGGHFFSYEQYF. In nucleotides, the CDR3 is TGTGCCAGCAGTTTAGGTGGACATTTTTTCTCCTACGAGCAGTACTTC.

This clonotype was counted ten times or more. The rearrangement joins TRBV4-1 to TRBJ1-5, with D uncertain. The ends were cut back, 4 bases at V and 3 bases at J, with 4 bases in the middle. The CDR3 totals 12 residues. Looked up from germline, CDR1 is MGHRA and CDR2 is YSYEKL. CDR3 bases: TGCGCCAGCAGCCTTAACAATCAGCCCCAGCATTTT. This encodes CASSLNNQPQHF.

V gene TRBV28 combines with J gene TRBJ1-5; TRBD1 matches 9 bases. V lost 4 bases, J lost 9 bases, and 7 bases stayed unmatched. Germline V gene data show CDR1 as MDHEN and CDR2 as SYDVKM. There are 14 residues in the CDR3. The DNA of the CDR3 is TGTGCCAGCAGTTCCGGGACAGGGCGGCGGCCCCAGCATTTT. It codes for CASSSGTGRRPQHF. Variable domain in full (rest from reference TRBV28 and TRBJ1-5): DVKVTQSSRYLVKRTGEKVFLECVQDMDHENMFWYRQDPGLGLRLIYFSYDVKMKEKGDIPEGYSVSREKKERFSLILESASTNQTSMYLCASSSGTGRRPQHFGDGTRLSIL.

The chain links TRBV10-3 to TRBJ2-5, with D possibly matching TRBD2 (5 bases). CDR3 length: 14 amino acids. The germline V gene encodes CDR1 ENHRY and CDR2 SYGVKD. V lost 0 bases and J 2 bases, leaving 7 bases between the germline ends. The CDR3 DNA sequence: TGTGCCATCAGTGAGTCGGGGAGACAAGAGACCCAGTACTTC. It encodes CAISESGRQETQYF.

On this clonotype itself: The junction and the germline gene differ at one end; a read error may be behind it. The rearrangement links TRBV4-1 to TRBJ2-7, with D perhaps matching TRBD1 or TRBD2 (5 bases each). The germline V gene has CDR1 MGHRA and CDR2 YSYEKL. CDR3 size: 14 residues. The CDR3 nucleotides are TGCGCCAGCAGCCACCTTCTGGACCGGGGCGAGCTGTACTTC. It specifies CASSHLLDRGELYF.

This chain connects TRBV14 to TRBJ2-7; D is possibly TRBD1 (5 bases). The CDR3 consists of 15 residues. Trimming cost V 4 bases and J 2 bases, with 15 bases left between them. CDR1 SGHDN and CDR2 FVKESK come from the germline V gene. CDR3 amino acids: CASSLRAGKAYEQYF. For the CDR3, the DNA is TGTGCCAGCAGCCTCCGGGCAGGGAAAGCCTACGAGCAGTACTTC.

Only one count was recorded for this clonotype. This may be a read error, as it is one base from a much larger clone. The chain combines TRBV5-4 with TRBJ1-1; D remains ambiguous. The CDR3 runs 14 residues. Germline V gene data show CDR1 as SGHNT and CDR2 as YYREEE (reference sequence). Trimming stripped 2 bases from V and 6 bases from J, with 14 bases between. The CDR3 reads CASSLSPVGAEAFF. The CDR3 region has the DNA TGTGCCAGCAGCTTATCCCCGGTGGGCGCTGAAGCTTTCTTT.

The chain employs TRBV19 and TRBJ1-1; TRBD1 might be the D (6 bases). Trimming took off 9 bases at V and 5 bases at J, with 13 bases between the two ends. This CDR3 region has 12 residues. Germline V gene sequence: CDR1 LNHDA, CDR2 SQIVND (reference sequence). CDR3 loop: CARQGKRTEAFF. CDR3 coding DNA: TGTGCCAGACAGGGTAAGAGAACTGAAGCTTTCTTT.

V usage is TRBV6-5 and J usage is TRBJ2-1, with D perhaps TRBD1 or TRBD2 (5 bases each). In germline, CDR1 is MNHEY, CDR2 SVGAGI. The V and J ends lost 4 bases and 9 bases respectively, with 19 bases between them. The CDR3 consists of 15 residues. The CDR3, as DNA: TGTGCCAGCAGTTGGGGGACCCCGCCCCTAGCTGAGCAGTTCTTC. Translation gives CASSWGTPPLAEQFF.

This chain connects TRBV4-1 to TRBJ2-5; possibly TRBD2 for D (7 bases). CDR1 and CDR2 (germline): MGHRA, YSYEKL. The CDR3 has 15 residues. Deletions cut 0 bases from V and 5 bases from J, with 13 bases between. CDR3 DNA sequence: TGCGCCAGCAGCCAAGATGCGGGGGCCGGGGAGACCCAGTACTTC. Residues: CASSQDAGAGETQYF.

J is TRBJ2-1 and V is TRBV20-1; 8 bases are a match to TRBD1. Trimming cost V 1 base and J 9 bases; bases outside gene matches: 8. CDR3 length: 14 amino acids. The germline V gene encodes CDR1 DFQATT and CDR2 SNEGSKA (reference sequence). CDR3 coding DNA: TGCAGTGCTAGAGCCCGGACAGGGTGGGTTGAGCAGTTCTTC. It is translated as CSARARTGWVEQFF.

V is TRBV19 and J is TRBJ1-5; 11 bases are shared with TRBD1. The CDR3 consists of 16 residues. Germline lookup yields CDR1 LNHDA and CDR2 SQIVND (reference sequence). V was pared by 3 bases and J by 4 bases, with 5 bases of the junction left unmatched. The CDR3 nucleotides are TGTGCCAGTAGTATCGGGGACAGGGGGTTTAATCAGCCCCAGCATTTT. This codes for CASSIGDRGFNQPQHF.

This chain uses TRBV30 with TRBJ1-1; 7 nucleotides agree with TRBD1. Losses at the gene ends were 0 bases for V and 1 base for J; bases not matched to a gene: 2. The CDR3 has 14 residues. Germline loops: CDR1 GTSNPN, CDR2 SVGIG (reference sequence). The CDR3 sequence: CAWSVEGANTEAFF. CDR3 bases: TGTGCCTGGAGTGTGGAGGGGGCGAACACTGAAGCTTTCTTT.

This clonotype was seen at least ten times. This chain links TRBV28 with TRBJ2-7, with TRBD1 matching over 10 bases. Germline V gene sequence: CDR1 MDHEN, CDR2 SYDVKM. The trim removed 6 bases at V and 2 bases at J, leaving 4 bases unmatched. The length of the CDR3 is 14 residues. In DNA form, the CDR3 reads TGTGCCAGCAGCCTAGGGACAGGGGCCTACGAGCAGTACTTC. It specifies CASSLGTGAYEQYF. Variable domain in full (rest from reference TRBV28 and TRBJ2-7): DVKVTQSSRYLVKRTGEKVFLECVQDMDHENMFWYRQDPGLGLRLIYFSYDVKMKEKGDIPEGYSVSREKKERFSLILESASTNQTSMYLCASSLGTGAYEQYFGPGTRLTVT.

This clonotype was detected only a few times. The chain employs TRBV27 and TRBJ2-1, with 10 bases matching TRBD1. The CDR3 spans 13 residues. With 6 bases clipped from V and 8 bases from J, the junction kept 4 bases outside the gene matches. The V gene's germline CDR1 is MNHEY and CDR2 SMNVEV (reference sequence). The CDR3, as DNA: TGTGCCAGCAGCCGACAGGGGGCACATGAGCAGTTCTTC. It translates to CASSRQGAHEQFF.

This clonotype was picked up many times. The CDR3 sequence: CASSRGTAYNEQFF. CDR3 DNA: TGTGCCAGCAGCCGCGGGACAGCCTACAATGAGCAGTTCTTC. The chain joins TRBV7-2 to TRBJ2-1; D is possibly TRBD1 (7 bases). Trimming removed 5 bases from V and 2 bases from J, with 10 bases in between. Germline assignment: CDR1 SGHTA and CDR2 FQGNSA. The CDR3 runs 14 residues. Full variable domain (outside the CDR3, taken from reference TRBV7-2 and TRBJ2-1): GAGVSQSPSNKVTEKGKDVELRCDPISGHTALYWYRQSLGQGLEFLIYFQGNSAPDKSGLPSDRFSAERTGGSVSTLTIQRTQQEDSAVYLCASSRGTAYNEQFFGPGTRLTVL.

This clonotype was recorded at least ten times. This chain connects TRBV7-6 to TRBJ2-7; D is uncertain. This CDR3 has 14 amino acids. V gave up 0 bases and J gave up 5 bases, with 11 bases separating them. Germline assignment: CDR1 SGHVS and CDR2 FNYEAQ. CDR3 sequence: CASSLAPESDEQYF. The DNA for the CDR3 is TGTGCCAGCAGCTTAGCCCCGGAATCCGACGAGCAGTACTTC.

This clonotype was recorded once. V and J are TRBV2 and TRBJ2-7, with no clear D. The germline CDR1 and CDR2 sequences are SNHLY and FYNNEI. The CDR3 is made up of 14 amino acids. V dropped 1 base and J dropped 3 bases, with 10 bases sitting between them. As DNA, the CDR3 is TGTGCCAGCAGTGAAGTTCCGGGTTTCTACGAGCAGTACTTC. As protein: CASSEVPGFYEQYF.

The V call is TRBV5-4, the J call TRBJ2-2; 7 nucleotides align to TRBD1. This CDR3 comprises 13 residues. Germline CDR1 is SGHNT and CDR2 is YYREEE (reference sequence). The junction had 2 bases not matched to a gene; V was cut back by 0 bases and J by 9 bases. The CDR3: CASSLAGGWELFF. The CDR3 nucleotides read TGTGCCAGCAGCTTGGCAGGGGGTTGGGAGCTGTTTTTT.

In its sample, this clonotype was seen a few times. The chain is built from TRBV28 and TRBJ2-7, with 8 bases fitting TRBD1. Trimming removed 6 bases from V and 2 bases from J; junction bases left unmatched: 6. This CDR3 is 14 amino acids long. Germline V gene data show CDR1 as MDHEN and CDR2 as SYDVKM. This CDR3 reads CASSADRGPYEQYF. The CDR3 coding sequence is TGTGCCAGCAGCGCCGACAGGGGACCCTACGAGCAGTACTTC.

This clonotype was recorded at least ten times. This chain connects TRBV7-2 to TRBJ2-1; perhaps TRBD2 as D (7 bases). The ends were cut back, 5 bases at V and 2 bases at J, with 16 bases in the middle. CDR1 and CDR2 from the germline V gene are SGHTA and FQGNSA. This CDR3 has 16 residues. This chain's CDR3 is CASSDRGGGAYNEQFF. Here the CDR3 DNA reads TGTGCCAGCAGCGACAGAGGGGGAGGGGCCTACAATGAGCAGTTCTTC.

In its sample, this clonotype was seen a few times. The gene calls are TRBV25-1 and TRBJ1-1; D is unresolved. In germline, CDR1 is MGHDK, CDR2 SYGVNS. The germline V and J ends were trimmed by 7 bases and 7 bases, with 10 bases remaining between them. The CDR3 consists of 11 residues. CDR3 protein: CASIWGVEAFF. CDR3 DNA: TGTGCCAGCATTTGGGGTGTTGAAGCTTTCTTT.